Listed here are 28 T cell receptor beta chains from one sample, sequenced in a study of CD8+ T cells in alopecia areata. It was cDNA, reverse transcribed from extracted RNA, that served as the sequencing template. The repertoire was sequenced with immunoSEQ multiplex PCR; TCRdb's copy has only in-frame clones and lacks some. The table records roughly 200,000 clones, about 63% of them present only once. This specimen was CD4+ T cells sorted from blood, taken at week 0. The receptors were sampled from a human donor with alopecia areata.

This clone has a single count. The gene calls are TRBV30 and TRBJ2-1; no clear D. The V and J ends lost 3 bases and 8 bases respectively, with 14 bases between them. This CDR3 contains 13 residues. The V gene's germline CDR1 is GTSNPN and CDR2 SVGIG (reference sequence). The CDR3 nucleotides are TGTGCCTGGAGCCCGAACGTCCTGTATGAGCAGTTCTTC. This sequence encodes CAWSPNVLYEQFF. Looking up the rest from reference TRBV30 and TRBJ2-1 gives the full variable domain: SQTIHQWPATLVQPVGSPLSLECTVEGTSNPNLYWYRQAAGRGLQLLFYSVGIGQISSEVPQNLSASRPQDRQFILSSKKLLLSDSGFYLCAWSPNVLYEQFFGPGTRLTVL.

This clone has more than one count but fewer than ten. V and J are TRBV2 and TRBJ1-2, with 10 bases aligning to TRBD1. The ends lost 2 bases at V and 6 bases at J; junction bases unmatched: 12. The CDR3 spans 17 residues. Germline V gene data show CDR1 as SNHLY and CDR2 as FYNNEI. The CDR3 protein is CASSEPRLGQGGNGYTF. The CDR3 DNA reads as TGTGCCAGCAGTGAACCCCGGTTAGGACAGGGGGGGAATGGCTACACCTTC.

The V gene is TRBV29-1, the J gene TRBJ1-1; D gene ambiguous. The CDR3 loop spans 13 amino acids. The V gene lost 5 bases and the J gene lost 0 bases, with 10 bases spanning the gap. Germline values: CDR1 SQVTM, CDR2 ANQGSEA. CDR3 region: CSVSAGLNTEAFF. The CDR3, as DNA: TGCAGCGTTTCAGCGGGCTTGAACACTGAAGCTTTCTTT.

J is TRBJ2-2 and V is TRBV29-1, with D possibly being TRBD1 (5 bases). Germline CDR1 is SQVTM and CDR2 is ANQGSEA. V gave up 5 bases and J gave up 0 bases, with 10 bases separating them. This CDR3 is 14 amino acids long. The DNA of the CDR3 is TGCAGCGTTCTCCAGGGCGCGAACACCGGGGAGCTGTTTTTT. It is translated as CSVLQGANTGELFF.

This clone was detected only once. The chain joins TRBV29-1 to TRBJ1-1, with D possibly being TRBD1 (5 bases). V gave up 4 bases and J gave up 5 bases, with 14 bases separating them. CDR3 length equals 13 residues. Germline V gene sequence: CDR1 SQVTM, CDR2 ANQGSEA. Here the CDR3 reads CSVVLRVGTEAFF. The CDR3 DNA sequence: TGCAGCGTTGTTCTCAGGGTGGGGACTGAAGCTTTCTTT.

This rearrangement joins TRBV4-1 to TRBJ2-7, with D perhaps TRBD1 or TRBD2 (5 bases each). This CDR3 comprises 14 residues. Trimming removed 2 bases at V and 0 bases at J, with 8 bases between. CDR1 MGHRA and CDR2 YSYEKL come from the germline V gene. The CDR3 nucleotides are TGCGCCAGCAGCCAATGGGGGACCTCCTACGAGCAGTACTTC. Amino acids: CASSQWGTSYEQYF.

This clone was detected only once. This chain connects TRBV7-2 to TRBJ1-2, with D possibly matching TRBD1 (5 bases). This CDR3 has 15 residues. The germline gives CDR1 SGHTA, CDR2 FQGNSA. V was cut by 3 bases and J by 0 bases, with 11 bases left in between. CDR3 loop: CASSLGQATNYGYTF. CDR3 bases: TGTGCCAGCAGCTTGGGGCAGGCCACTAACTATGGCTACACCTTC.

This clone was detected once. This chain uses TRBV29-1 with TRBJ1-1, with D unresolved. Germline V gives CDR1 SQVTM, CDR2 ANQGSEA. V dropped 2 bases and J dropped 1 base, with 11 bases sitting between them. The CDR3 covers 14 residues. Here the CDR3 DNA reads TGCAGCGTTGAACATCGGCTACAGAACACTGAAGCTTTCTTT. Translated: CSVEHRLQNTEAFF. Supplemented by reference TRBV29-1 and TRBJ1-1, the full variable domain reads SAVISQKPSRDICQRGTSLTIQCQVDSQVTMMFWYRQQPGQSLTLIATANQGSEATYESGFVIDKFPISRPNLTFSTLTVSNMSPEDSSIYLCSVEHRLQNTEAFFGQGTRLTVV.

The chain uses TRBV29-1 and TRBJ2-7; possible D gene TRBD2, 5 bases. The CDR3 loop spans 11 amino acids. Germline V gene sequence: CDR1 SQVTM, CDR2 ANQGSEA. Trimming pared 4 bases from V and 4 bases from J, leaving 8 bases between. Here the CDR3 DNA reads TGCAGCGTTGTATCGGGATACGAGCAGTACTTC. It yields the protein CSVVSGYEQYF.

There are a few counts of this clone. The rearrangement uses TRBV25-1 and TRBJ2-3; D is tentatively TRBD1 or TRBD2 (5 bases each). The CDR3 is 14 amino acids. The V and J ends lost 7 bases and 2 bases respectively, with 13 bases between them. The germline V gene has CDR1 MGHDK and CDR2 SYGVNS. The CDR3 region is CASTDSGYTDTQYF. The CDR3 DNA follows: TGTGCCAGCACCGACAGCGGTTACACAGATACGCAGTATTTT. Based on the CDR3 plus reference TRBV25-1 and TRBJ2-3, the full variable domain is EADIYQTPRYLVIGTGKKITLECSQTMGHDKMYWYQQDPGMELHLIHYSYGVNSTEKGDLSSESTVSRIRTEHFPLTLESARPSHTSQYLCASTDSGYTDTQYFGPGTRLTVL.

V usage is TRBV30 and J usage is TRBJ1-3; the D gene is possibly TRBD1 (6 bases). CDR3 length: 17 residues. Germline lookup yields CDR1 GTSNPN and CDR2 SVGIG (reference sequence). Trimming took off 1 base at V and 2 bases at J, with 18 bases between the two ends. DNA for the CDR3: TGTGCCTGGAGTGGAGCCGATAGGAGGACAGCTGGAAACACCATATATTTT. Protein: CAWSGADRRTAGNTIYF.

CDR3 bases: TGTGCCAGCAGCCGACCCCGACAGCGCGCCTACGAGCAGTACTTC. Its protein is CASSRPRQRAYEQYF. The chain has TRBV5-6 and TRBJ2-7, with D tentatively TRBD1 (5 bases). CDR3 length equals 15 residues. Trimming pared 4 bases from V and 2 bases from J, leaving 16 bases between. Germline V gene sequence: CDR1 SGHDT, CDR2 YYEEEE.

The CDR3 loop reads CASSQLGLKNIQYF. For the CDR3, the DNA is TGTGCCAGCAGCCAATTGGGCCTTAAAAACATTCAGTACTTC. This rearrangement joins TRBV14 to TRBJ2-4; no firm D call. CDR3 length: 14 amino acids. Trimming left V 2 bases short and J 4 bases short, with 9 bases between. Germline lookup yields CDR1 SGHDN and CDR2 FVKESK. Together with reference TRBV14 and TRBJ2-4, the CDR3 gives the full variable domain: EAGVTQFPSHSVIEKGQTVTLRCDPISGHDNLYWYRRVMGKEIKFLLHFVKESKQDESGMPNNRFLAERTGGTYSTLKVQPAELEDSGVYFCASSQLGLKNIQYFGAGTRLSVL.

This clone has only a few counts. The rearrangement links TRBV30 to TRBJ1-1; 7 bases agree with TRBD1. The CDR3 totals 15 residues. Germline-derived CDR1 and CDR2 are GTSNPN and SVGIG (reference sequence). V was clipped by 4 bases and J by 5 bases; unmatched bases: 13. CDR3 residues: CAWTLAGQRRTEAFF. The DNA for the CDR3 is TGTGCCTGGACCCTGGCGGGACAGCGGAGGACTGAAGCTTTCTTT.

There are a few counts of this clone. The J gene is TRBJ1-5, the V gene TRBV2; 7 bases line up with TRBD1. The CDR3 length is 14 residues. V was clipped by 7 bases and J by 6 bases; unmatched bases: 9. CDR1 and CDR2 from the germline V gene are SNHLY and FYNNEI. CDR3 nucleotide sequence: TGTGCCAGCAACACAGGGGAAGTGAGTCAGCCCCAGCATTTT. This gives the protein CASNTGEVSQPQHF.

The CDR3 DNA sequence: TGTGCCTGGAGTACGGGGGGCGCAGGTGGCTACACCTTC. Its translation: CAWSTGGAGGYTF. The chain carries TRBV30 and TRBJ1-2; possible D gene TRBD1, 6 bases. V lost 2 bases to trimming and J lost 7 bases, with 14 bases between them. This CDR3 contains 13 residues. The germline V gene has CDR1 GTSNPN and CDR2 SVGIG (reference sequence).

This clone has more than one count but fewer than ten. The chain carries TRBV29-1 and TRBJ1-2, with D hard to call. The CDR3 covers 13 residues. Germline loops: CDR1 SQVTM, CDR2 ANQGSEA. Trimming took off 7 bases at V and 2 bases at J, with 14 bases between the two ends. DNA for the CDR3: TGCAGCGCCTCCCCGGACGGAAACTATGGCTACACCTTC. Translated, it gives CSASPDGNYGYTF.

This sequence joins TRBV18 and TRBJ2-7, with 8 nucleotides matching TRBD1. This CDR3 has 15 residues. V lost 3 bases and J lost 3; bases outside the gene matches: 7. Per the germline V gene, CDR1 is KGHSH and CDR2 is LQKENI. CDR3 nucleotide sequence: TGTGCCAGCTCACCCTTAGACAGGGGAGTCTACGAGCAGTACTTC. This encodes CASSPLDRGVYEQYF.

The V call is TRBV5-1, the J call TRBJ2-3; unclear D gene. The V end was cut by 0 bases, the J end by 5 bases, with 4 bases between. Per the germline V gene, CDR1 is SGHRS and CDR2 is YFSETQ. The CDR3 sequence is 12 residues long. CDR3 nucleotides: TGCGCCAGCAGCTTGGGGGGAGATACGCAGTATTTT. It is translated as CASSLGGDTQYF.

The table lists this clone with a few counts. This rearrangement joins TRBV29-1 to TRBJ1-1; D remains unclear. The CDR3 extends over 15 amino acids. Trimming shortened V by 7 bases and J by 3 bases, and 21 bases separated the two germline ends. The germline V gene encodes CDR1 SQVTM and CDR2 ANQGSEA. The CDR3 loop reads CSGLTLPGLHTEAFF. CDR3 bases: TGCAGCGGGCTTACTCTCCCGGGGTTACACACTGAAGCTTTCTTT.

In this sample, this clone turned up once. The rearrangement links TRBV4-3 to TRBJ2-6; D is uncertain. Looked up from germline, CDR1 is LGHNA and CDR2 is YSLEER. The CDR3 covers 15 residues. V lost 5 bases, J lost 0 bases, and 8 bases lay in between. The CDR3 region is CASSSEPSGANVLTF. The CDR3 DNA follows: TGCGCCAGCAGCTCCGAGCCCTCTGGGGCCAACGTCCTGACTTTC.

The V call is TRBV30, the J call TRBJ1-4; D gene ambiguous. The V and J ends lost 4 bases and 7 bases respectively, with 13 bases between them. Germline loops: CDR1 GTSNPN, CDR2 SVGIG (reference sequence). The CDR3 spans 13 residues. The CDR3 reads CAWTPGFGEKLFF. CDR3 bases: TGTGCCTGGACCCCCGGGTTCGGTGAAAAACTGTTTTTT.

This clone appeared a few times. The chain carries TRBV6-6 and TRBJ2-7, with a tentative D call TRBD1 (5 bases). The germline V gene has CDR1 MNHNY and CDR2 SVGAGI (reference sequence). V was cut by 2 bases and J by 5 bases, with 10 bases left in between. The length of the CDR3 is 13 residues. The CDR3 is CASSYPGIDEQYF. CDR3 bases: TGTGCCAGCAGTTACCCAGGGATCGACGAGCAGTACTTC.

This chain joins TRBV7-2 and TRBJ2-1, with TRBD2 matching 11 bases. CDR3 size: 18 residues. The V segment lost 1 base and the J segment 5 bases; nucleotides outside the gene matches: 10. Germline V lookup: CDR1 SGHTA, CDR2 FQGNSA. CDR3 in DNA: TGTGCCAGCAGCTTAGAGCCCCCTGGGACTAGCGGCAACAATGAGCAGTTCTTC. Protein: CASSLEPPGTSGNNEQFF.

This clone occurred a few times. The chain employs TRBV10-2 and TRBJ2-5; 7 bases align to TRBD2. The CDR3 is 13 residues long. Germline CDR1 WSHSY, CDR2 SAAADI. V trimming: 9 bases; J trimming: 1 base; junction bases outside the gene matches: 5. CDR3 DNA sequence: TGCGCCAGTAGGACTAGGACCCAAGAGACCCAGTACTTC. Encoded protein: CASRTRTQETQYF.

The chain uses TRBV7-8 and TRBJ2-5; TRBD1 might be the D (6 bases). Per germline, CDR1 SGHVS and CDR2 FQNEAQ. This CDR3 region has 14 residues. The germline V and J ends were trimmed by 7 bases and 5 bases, with 17 bases remaining between them. The CDR3 DNA is TGTGCCAGCAAACTCCGGGACACTCGGGAGACCCAGTACTTC. Its protein product is CASKLRDTRETQYF.

The J gene is TRBJ1-2, the V gene TRBV30; D might be TRBD1 (6 bases). Trimming removed 1 base at V and 0 bases at J, with 12 bases between. This CDR3 is built from 15 residues. CDR1 and CDR2 (germline): GTSNPN, SVGIG (reference sequence). CDR3: CAWSAGQISNYGYTF. CDR3 DNA: TGTGCCTGGAGTGCCGGACAGATTTCTAACTATGGCTACACCTTC.

This sequence joins TRBV11-2 and TRBJ1-2; D call uncertain. V was clipped by 1 base and J by 2 bases, with 8 bases between them. CDR1 and CDR2 from the germline V gene are SGHAT and FQNNGV. The CDR3 runs to 14 residues. The CDR3 bases are TGTGCCAGCAGCTTAGCCGCAGTCAACTATGGCTACACCTTC. Protein product: CASSLAAVNYGYTF.